This T cell receptor (beta chain) was sequenced during a study of cytomegalovirus exposure and HLA in healthy donors. Study-level findings and limits: In a later analysis, at a false discovery rate of 0.05, roughly 17,000 TCR beta sequences matched HLA alleles.

As to this clone: Its target is not known.

Primers included in the PCR were 60 Vbeta and 13 Jbeta primers. The table came from immunoSEQ multiplex PCR; TCRdb's copy has only in-frame clones and leaves some out. The table records fewer than 200,000 clones, about 69% of them present only once. The germline V gene encodes CDR1 SGHTA and CDR2 FQGNSA. The CDR3 length is 14 residues. V dropped 1 base and J dropped 4 bases, with 10 bases sitting between them. Material: PBMCs. The chain carries TRBV7-2 and TRBJ1-1; D uncertain. This clonotype was obtained from a human donor in good health. The CDR3: CASSLGVASTEAFF. In DNA form, the CDR3 reads TGTGCCAGCAGCTTAGGAGTAGCGTCCACTGAAGCTTTCTTT.